The count of the clone carrying this T cell receptor (beta chain) is one. This record comes from a study of shared clonotypes between healthy human individuals. The assay was immunoSEQ multiplex PCR, and TCRdb's table has in-frame clones only and misses some. The sample carries 650,000 to 700,000 clones, 90% recorded once. Per germline, CDR1 SGHNT and CDR2 YYREEE (reference sequence). The CDR3 is 18 amino acids. The J segment lost 7 bases and the V segment lost 3 bases, leaving 15 bases of the junction unmatched. The rearrangement links TRBV5-4 to TRBJ2-4, with 11 bases identical to TRBD2. The source is a man between 18 and 35 years old in good health. Some clones in this sample may be carry-over from other donors' samples. The sequenced material came from memory CD8+ T cells from PBMCs. As to subset: CD45RO+ cells pooled with CCR7-negative TemRA cells. The CDR3 DNA sequence: TGTGCCAGCAGCTCAACTAGCGGGAGCTTAGGATGGGGGAACATTCAGTACTTC. The encoded protein is CASSSTSGSLGWGNIQYF.